A selection of T cell receptor beta chains follows, all from one sample in a study of blood T cell repertoires in COVID-19. Clones were read by immunoSEQ multiplex PCR, and TCRdb kept only the in-frame ones, dropping some. The sample carries some 400,000 clones, around 87% recorded once. The sequenced sample consisted of PBMCs or T cells enriched from blood (not recorded which). The receptors here all came from a young man who had recovered from COVID-19. The CDR3 runs from the conserved cysteine through the conserved F or W. The D gene is left open where the match is weak. Clone size, where shown, is once, few, many, or a class for clones that have expanded.

>TRBV2|-|once|TRBJ1-3
TGTGCCAGCAGAATTAGCTCTGGAAACACCATATATTTT
CASRISSGNTIYF
>TRBV5-1|TRBD1|-|TRBJ2-7
TGCGCCAGCAGCCCCTCGGGACAGGCCCACGAGCAGTACTTC
CASSPSGQAHEQYF
>TRBV6-1|TRBD1|-|TRBJ2-7
TGTGCCAGCAGTGAGGGGGGACAGGGGTACTACGAGCAGTACTTC
CASSEGGQGYYEQYF
>TRBV2|-|-|TRBJ1-2
TGTGCCAGCAGCGAGAGCGGGGGCTATGGCTACACCTTC
CASSESGGYGYTF
>TRBV6-2/TRBV6-3|-|-|TRBJ1-1
TGTGCCAGCAGTCACGATCTCGACTTGGGGAGTTTCTACACTGAAGCTTTCTTT
CASSHDLDLGSFYTEAFF
>TRBV27|-|-|TRBJ1-1
TGTGCCAGCAGGGAATCCGGGACTGAAGCTTTCTTT
CASRESGTEAFF
>TRBV20-1|-|-|TRBJ1-5
TGCAGTGCTAGTCGGGGGATTCAGCCCCAGCATTTT
CSASRGIQPQHF
>TRBV30|TRBD2|-|TRBJ2-5
TGTGCCACCTCAGCGGGGGGGCAGGGGACCCAGTACTTC
CATSAGGQGTQYF
>TRBV29-1|TRBD1|-|TRBJ2-2
TGCAGCGACCGGGACAGGGGGCTGGCCGGGGAGCTGTTTTTT
CSDRDRGLAGELFF
>TRBV27|-|-|TRBJ2-3
TGTGCCAGCAGACCAACCGACAGGAACCCCACAGATACGCAGTATTTT
CASRPTDRNPTDTQYF
>TRBV5-1|-|few|TRBJ2-2
TGCGCCAGCAGCTTGAACAGGGACGGGGAGCTGTTTTTT
CASSLNRDGELFF
>TRBV5-4|-|-|TRBJ1-1
TGTGCCAGCAGCTCGGGGGAAGGGCCCGAGAACACTGAAGCTTTCTTT
CASSSGEGPENTEAFF
>TRBV3-1/TRBV3-2|-|-|TRBJ1-1
TGTGCCAGCAGCGTAAGCAGGGTGAACACTGAAGCTTTCTTT
CASSVSRVNTEAFF
>TRBV7-2|-|-|TRBJ2-7
TGTGCCAGCAGCCCCTCGGGGGGCATCTCCTACGAGCAGTACTTC
CASSPSGGISYEQYF
>TRBV7-2|TRBD1|few|TRBJ1-6
TGTGCCAGCAGCTTAGCGGCAGGGGGCTATAATTCACCCCTCCACTTT
CASSLAAGGYNSPLHF
>TRBV3-1/TRBV3-2|-|-|TRBJ2-3
TGTGCCAGCAGCCAAGTGCCGGGAGATACGCAGTATTTT
CASSQVPGDTQYF
>TRBV5-1|-|-|TRBJ1-4
TGCGCCAGCAGCTTGGGCAGGGGTGAAAAACTGTTTTTT
CASSLGRGEKLFF
>TRBV18|TRBD1|-|TRBJ1-2
TGTGCCAGCTCGCCAGAAGGGACAGGGGGCGCGGGATATGGCTACACCTTC
CASSPEGTGGAGYGYTF
>TRBV7-2|TRBD2|-|TRBJ2-1
TGTGCCAGCAGCTTAGAACTAGCGGGGGGCCCCCGGGCGTTCTTC
CASSLELAGGPRAFF
>TRBV18|TRBD1|-|TRBJ1-5
TGTGCCAGCTCACAAGGACAGGGTTCAAATCAGCCCCAGCATTTT
CASSQGQGSNQPQHF
>TRBV30|TRBD1|-|TRBJ1-2
TGTGCCTGGAGTCGGACAGGGGGAATGGGCTACACCTTC
CAWSRTGGMGYTF
>TRBV19|TRBD1|-|TRBJ1-6
TGTGCCAGTAGTAATACGGGACAGGATAATTCACCCCTCCACTTT
CASSNTGQDNSPLHF
>TRBV12-3/TRBV12-4|-|-|TRBJ1-2
TGTGCCAGCAGTTTTAGTATCTATGGCTACACCTTC
CASSFSIYGYTF
>TRBV19|-|few|TRBJ1-1
TGTGCCAGCACCATACAGGGTTGGACTGAAGCTTTCTTT
CASTIQGWTEAFF
>TRBV11-2|TRBD1|-|TRBJ2-7
TGTGCCAGCAGCCCCGGGACAGTCTCCTACGAGCAGTACTTC
CASSPGTVSYEQYF
>TRBV19|TRBD1|-|TRBJ2-5
TGTGCCAGTAGTCACGGACAGGGCTGGGTGGAGACCCAGTACTTC
CASSHGQGWVETQYF
>TRBV9|TRBD1|-|TRBJ2-1
TGTGCCAGCAGCGACCGACCCACTCTAGGGGGCGCCTACAATGAGCAGTTCTTC
CASSDRPTLGGAYNEQFF
>TRBV7-2|TRBD1|-|TRBJ1-2
TGTGCCAGCAGTTCTCGGACAGGGTGGGGCTACACCTTC
CASSSRTGWGYTF
>TRBV5-6|TRBD1|once|TRBJ1-1
TGTGCCAGCAGCAAAGGGACAGCGAACACTGAAGCTTTCTTT
CASSKGTANTEAFF
>TRBV6-5|TRBD1|-|TRBJ2-1
TGTGCCAGCAGTTATGAGACAGGGAGCTTTGGTGAGCAGTTCTTC
CASSYETGSFGEQFF
>TRBV7-9|TRBD1|-|TRBJ2-1
TGTGCCAGCAGCTTTTCGACAGGGCCCTACAATGAGCAGTTCTTC
CASSFSTGPYNEQFF
>TRBV7-2|TRBD1|-|TRBJ2-3
TGTGCCAGCAGCTTAGGGGCGGGACAGGGGACAGATACGCAGTATTTT
CASSLGAGQGTDTQYF
>TRBV4-3|-|-|TRBJ2-7
TGCGCCAGCAGCCCAGGTACAGGGTCAAGCTCCTACGAGCAGTACTTC
CASSPGTGSSSYEQYF